Shown below are 27 T cell receptor beta chains from a single sample sequenced in a study of a mutant IDH1 vaccine in newly diagnosed glioma. The assay was immunoSEQ multiplex PCR, and TCRdb's table has in-frame clones only and misses some. The table includes roughly 60,000 clones, around 84% detected once. Time point indicated: week 23, last vaccination. Each vaccine dose was 300 ug of mutant IDH1 20-mer peptide, with topical imiquimod. Their cognate antigens are unknown. Specimen: PBMCs, collected from a glioma patient whose treatment included an IDH1 peptide vaccine. These receptors were taken from a man under 40 with glioma.

The genes are TRBV5-4 and TRBJ2-5; 15 bases map to TRBD2. The CDR3 has 18 residues. Per germline, CDR1 SGHNT and CDR2 YYREEE (reference sequence). V was pared by 3 bases and J by 1 base, with 7 bases of the junction left unmatched. The CDR3 region has the DNA TGTGCCAGCAGCTGGTGGACTAGCGGGGGGGACTTCCAAGAGACCCAGTACTTC. Amino acid sequence: CASSWWTSGGDFQETQYF.

The CDR3 nucleotides are TGCGCCAGCAAAGGGGGTCTAAGTGGGGAGACCCAGTACTTC. The encoded protein is CASKGGLSGETQYF. The chain joins TRBV5-1 to TRBJ2-5; the D gene is possibly TRBD1 (6 bases). Trimming cost V 6 bases and J 5 bases, with 17 bases left between them. Germline V gene sequence: CDR1 SGHRS, CDR2 YFSETQ. This CDR3 comprises 14 residues. The variable domain in full, with the rest retrieved from reference TRBV5-1 and TRBJ2-5, is KAGVTQTPRYLIKTRGQQVTLSCSPISGHRSVSWYQQTPGQGLQFLFEYFSETQRNKGNFPGRFSGRQFSNSRSEMNVSTLELGDSALYLCASKGGLSGETQYFGPGTRLLVL.

This sequence joins TRBV28 and TRBJ1-2; D is unresolved. CDR1 is MDHEN, CDR2 SYDVKM, per germline. V lost 4 bases, J lost 4 bases, and 13 bases lay in between. The CDR3 extends over 14 amino acids. CDR3 residues: CASSSPAGGYGYTF. The CDR3 nucleotides read TGTGCCAGCAGTTCCCCCGCTGGCGGCTATGGCTACACCTTC.

V and J are TRBV27 and TRBJ1-2, with D maybe TRBD1 (5 bases). The CDR3 covers 14 residues. Per germline, CDR1 MNHEY and CDR2 SMNVEV (reference sequence). V dropped 1 base and J dropped 6 bases, with 12 bases sitting between them. CDR3 region: CASSLYRGKDGYTF. In DNA form, the CDR3 reads TGTGCCAGCAGTTTATATCGGGGGAAGGATGGCTACACCTTC.

A few counts support this clone. The chain combines TRBV2 with TRBJ1-1; D is undetermined. CDR3 size: 13 residues. CDR1 and CDR2 (germline): SNHLY, FYNNEI. Trimming left V 9 bases short and J 1 base short, with 12 bases between. The CDR3 protein is CARGFGQNTEAFF. CDR3 sequence (DNA): TGTGCCAGAGGGTTTGGGCAGAACACTGAAGCTTTCTTT. Full variable domain (remainder filled in from reference TRBV2 and TRBJ1-1): EPEVTQTPSHQVTQMGQEVILRCVPISNHLYFYWYRQILGQKVEFLVSFYNNEISEKSEIFDDQFSVERPDGSNFTLKIRSTKLEDSAMYFCARGFGQNTEAFFGQGTRLTVV.

The chain recombines TRBV11-2 with TRBJ2-5; no reliable D call. Germline V CDR1 and CDR2: SGHAT, FQNNGV. The V gene lost 1 base and the J gene lost 1 base, with 1 base spanning the gap. The CDR3 runs to 12 residues. The CDR3 sequence is CASSLVQETQYF. CDR3 nucleotide sequence: TGTGCCAGCAGCTTAGTCCAAGAGACCCAGTACTTC.

The chain combines TRBV2 with TRBJ2-1, with TRBD2 matching over 8 bases. With V trimmed by 4 bases and J by 8 bases, 10 bases remained unmatched. Looked up from germline, CDR1 is SNHLY and CDR2 is FYNNEI. This CDR3 has 15 residues. The CDR3 loop is CASSVAGGYLDEQFF. The CDR3 DNA sequence: TGTGCCAGCAGTGTCGCGGGGGGCTACTTGGATGAGCAGTTCTTC.

This clone came up once. This chain joins TRBV15 and TRBJ1-5; D remains unclear. The CDR3 spans 15 residues. V was cut by 3 bases and J by 3 bases, with 12 bases left in between. Germline-derived CDR1 and CDR2 are LNHNV and YYDKDF (reference sequence). CDR3 coding DNA: TGTGCCACCAGCAGGGGCTCCGGGAACAATCAGCCCCAGCATTTT. It translates to CATSRGSGNNQPQHF.

The CDR3 spells CASKLVLGTGELFF. The CDR3 nucleotides are TGTGCCAGCAAACTGGTTCTGGGCACCGGGGAGCTGTTTTTT. V usage is TRBV2 and J usage is TRBJ2-2; D is undetermined. CDR1 is SNHLY, CDR2 FYNNEI, per germline. Trimming removed 7 bases at V and 4 bases at J, with 13 bases between. The CDR3 extends over 14 amino acids.

V usage is TRBV2 and J usage is TRBJ2-2, with D hard to call. The CDR3 length is 14 residues. Germline loops: CDR1 SNHLY, CDR2 FYNNEI. Trimming took 2 bases from V and 2 from J, leaving 6 bases between them. The DNA of the CDR3 is TGTGCCAGCAGTGAATTGAGAAACACCGGGGAGCTGTTTTTT. It translates to CASSELRNTGELFF.

The chain has TRBV28 and TRBJ2-2; D ambiguous. The germline V and J ends were trimmed by 2 bases and 1 base, with 11 bases remaining between them. Germline V gene data show CDR1 as MDHEN and CDR2 as SYDVKM. The CDR3 length is 16 residues. The CDR3 DNA reads TGTGCCAGCAGTTTAAGGTTACAGCAGAACACCGGGGAGCTGTTTTTT. Translation: CASSLRLQQNTGELFF.

The chain joins TRBV4-2 to TRBJ2-2; D possibly corresponds to TRBD1 (6 bases). This CDR3 region has 16 residues. Germline V gene data show CDR1 as LGHNA and CDR2 as YNFKEQ. The germline V and J ends were trimmed by 4 bases and 0 bases, with 12 bases remaining between them. CDR3 protein: CASSRRQDANTGELFF. The CDR3, as DNA: TGTGCCAGCAGCCGGAGACAGGACGCGAACACCGGGGAGCTGTTTTTT.

J is TRBJ1-5 and V is TRBV10-2; no firm D call. V was trimmed by 7 bases and J by 0 bases, leaving 7 bases between them. Germline V gene sequence: CDR1 WSHSY, CDR2 SAAADI. This CDR3 is built from 13 residues. In DNA, the CDR3 is TGCGCCAGCAAGGAAAATAGCAATCAGCCCCAGCATTTT. This translates into CASKENSNQPQHF.

Here the CDR3 reads CASSVSEVSYNEQFF. DNA of the CDR3: TGTGCCAGCAGCGTCTCCGAGGTCTCCTACAATGAGCAGTTCTTC. The chain employs TRBV9 and TRBJ2-1, with unresolved D. The CDR3 spans 15 residues. From germline, CDR1 is SGDLS and CDR2 YYNGEE. V lost 2 bases, J lost 0 bases, and 9 bases lay in between. The full variable domain, rest sourced from reference TRBV9 and TRBJ2-1, is DSGVTQTPKHLITATGQRVTLRCSPRSGDLSVYWYQQSLDQGLQFLIQYYNGEERAKGNILERFSAQQFPDLHSELNLSSLELGDSALYFCASSVSEVSYNEQFFGPGTRLTVL.

In this sample, this clone turned up once. The V gene is TRBV18, the J gene TRBJ1-1; D is perhaps TRBD1 (5 bases). The CDR3 has 16 residues. Trimming shortened V by 4 bases and J by 0 bases, and 15 bases separated the two germline ends. Germline V CDR1 and CDR2: KGHSH, LQKENI. CDR3 in amino acids: CASSLDQRQMNTEAFF. CDR3 DNA sequence: TGTGCCAGCTCACTTGACCAGAGACAGATGAACACTGAAGCTTTCTTT.

Concerning this clone: The sample contains more than one DNA sequence encoding this CDR3. J is TRBJ2-3 and V is TRBV5-1; a weak D match, TRBD1 (5 bases). Trimming took 2 bases from V and 3 from J, leaving 7 bases between them. CDR1 SGHRS and CDR2 YFSETQ come from the germline V gene. The CDR3 loop spans 13 amino acids. The CDR3 region has the DNA TGCGCCAGCAGCTTTCAGGGAACAGATACGCAGTATTTT. It yields the protein CASSFQGTDTQYF.

The chain uses TRBV13 and TRBJ1-2, with D hard to call. Per the germline V gene, CDR1 is PRHDT and CDR2 is FYEKMQ (reference sequence). Trimming shortened V by 5 bases and J by 2 bases, and 18 bases separated the two germline ends. The CDR3 covers 16 residues. The CDR3 coding sequence is TGTGCCAGCAGCCGAGAGGGCTGGACCCCAAACTATGGCTACACCTTC. This encodes CASSREGWTPNYGYTF.

The chain recombines TRBV9 with TRBJ2-2; TRBD2 matches at 8 bases. The CDR3 is 17 residues long. CDR1 and CDR2 from the germline V gene are SGDLS and YYNGEE. V trimming: 1 base; J trimming: 3 bases; junction bases outside the gene matches: 8. CDR3 DNA: TGTGCCAGCAGCGTATCGAGGGGGACTAGGGACACCGGGGAGCTGTTTTTT. It specifies CASSVSRGTRDTGELFF.

Comment on this clone: The junction differs from germline at one of its ends, possibly a read error. CDR3 loop: CAGRTGTGSGEQFF. CDR3 DNA sequence: TGCGCCGGCAGAACCGGGACAGGTAGCGGTGAGCAGTTCTTC. This chain links TRBV5-1 with TRBJ2-1; 8 bases align to TRBD1. The CDR3 runs 14 residues. Germline CDR1 SGHRS, CDR2 YFSETQ. Variable domain in full (rest from reference TRBV5-1 and TRBJ2-1): KAGVTQTPRYLIKTRGQQVTLSCSPISGHRSVSWYQQTPGQGLQFLFEYFSETQRNKGNFPGRFSGRQFSNSRSEMNVSTLELGDSALYLCAGRTGTGSGEQFFGPGTRLTVL.

V and J are TRBV6-1 and TRBJ1-4, with D unresolved. The CDR3 covers 16 residues. The ends were cut back, 4 bases at V and 0 bases at J, with 12 bases in the middle. Germline values: CDR1 MNHNS, CDR2 SASEGT. The CDR3 bases are TGTGCCAGCAGTGCGATATTTAGCGCAACTAATGAAAAACTGTTTTTT. Translation gives CASSAIFSATNEKLFF.

This rearrangement joins TRBV4-1 to TRBJ2-3, with a tentative D call TRBD1 (5 bases). CDR3 size: 16 residues. Between the trimmed V and J ends, which lost 2 bases and 0 bases, there was a span of 12 bases. Per the germline V gene, CDR1 is MGHRA and CDR2 is YSYEKL. CDR3: CASSQHAGSSTDTQYF. DNA for the CDR3: TGCGCCAGCAGCCAACACGCAGGGTCTAGCACAGATACGCAGTATTTT.

The chain joins TRBV4-1 to TRBJ1-3; D unresolved. The V end lost 0 bases, the J end lost 0 bases, and 15 bases lay between the germline ends. CDR1 and CDR2 (germline): MGHRA, YSYEKL. This CDR3 has 18 amino acids. The CDR3 sequence is CASSQDSAATHSGNTIYF. CDR3 nucleotides: TGCGCCAGCAGCCAAGATTCGGCAGCCACTCACTCTGGAAACACCATATATTTT.

The chain links TRBV27 to TRBJ1-2; a weak D match, TRBD1 (5 bases). Between the trimmed V and J ends, which lost 8 bases and 8 bases, there was a span of 24 bases. This CDR3 spans 15 amino acids. Germline lookup yields CDR1 MNHEY and CDR2 SMNVEV (reference sequence). The CDR3 region is CASALTPWDYSGYTF. CDR3 in DNA: TGTGCCAGCGCCCTGACGCCTTGGGACTACTCGGGCTACACCTTC.

This clone was seen only once. The chain couples TRBV6-5 to TRBJ2-7, with a possible D match to TRBD2 (5 bases). CDR1 is MNHEY, CDR2 SVGAGI, per germline. V gave up 4 bases and J gave up 4 bases, with 17 bases separating them. CDR3 length: 15 amino acids. The chain's CDR3 is CASSSLAVIEYEQYF. DNA for the CDR3: TGTGCCAGCAGTTCGCTAGCCGTGATAGAATACGAGCAGTACTTC.

A single count supports this clone. This chain joins TRBV28 and TRBJ1-1; D remains unclear. With 6 bases removed from V and 4 bases from J, the gap between germline ends came to 18 bases. The germline V gene has CDR1 MDHEN and CDR2 SYDVKM. The CDR3 runs to 15 residues. Written as DNA, the CDR3 is TGTGCCAGCAGGTACGTAGCGGGTAGTAGCACTGAAGCTTTCTTT. It yields the protein CASRYVAGSSTEAFF.

The rearrangement joins TRBV4-1 to TRBJ2-3, with D unresolved. The V end was cut by 3 bases, the J end by 5 bases, with 9 bases between. The CDR3 consists of 13 residues. In germline, CDR1 is MGHRA, CDR2 YSYEKL. This CDR3 is CASSQTVLDTQYF. Written as DNA, the CDR3 is TGCGCCAGCAGCCAGACCGTATTAGATACGCAGTATTTT.

The chain links TRBV5-1 to TRBJ2-7; no firm D call. Germline V CDR1 and CDR2: SGHRS, YFSETQ. V lost 2 bases to trimming and J lost 2 bases, with 11 bases between them. The CDR3 length is 14 residues. CDR3 sequence: CASSFSFDTYEQYF. The CDR3 DNA sequence: TGCGCCAGCAGCTTCTCTTTTGATACCTACGAGCAGTACTTC.